This T cell receptor beta chain was observed in a study of tumor and adjacent non-tumor tissue in lung cancer. Looked up from germline, CDR1 is SGHTA and CDR2 is FQGNSA. This CDR3 spans 15 amino acids. The sample holds one count of this clonotype. Its antigen is currently unknown. Since a much larger clone is just one base distant, this may be a read error. Three rounds of nested PCR, following a modified ARM-PCR protocol, produced the TCRbeta library. From the multiplex PCR reads, TCRdb called clonotypes with MiXCR, one entry per CDR3 protein. This sample carries about 68,000 distinct CDR3 sequences, almost 60% of them seen once, and the ten largest clones take just over 20%. General study results and limits: Tumor repertoires had a smaller top 100 clone share than normal lung. Shorter survival was associated with higher TCR diversity in tumors.

RNA was extracted from bulk tissue without any cell sorting. The V call is TRBV7-2, the J call TRBJ1-2; D is perhaps TRBD1 (6 bases). This TCR was sampled from a middle-aged man with non-small cell lung cancer. Source material: lung tumor tissue. The CDR3 region has the DNA TGTGTCAGCAGCTTAGTAGGCAGGGGAGACTATGGCTACACCTTC. It yields the protein CVSSLVGRGDYGYTF.